These T cell receptor beta chains were read from a single sample in a study of blood T cell repertoires in COVID-19. Sequencing was performed with immunoSEQ multiplex PCR; in TCRdb, only in-frame clones are kept and a portion is missing. The profile shows some 73,000 clones, around 90% of them singletons. Sequencing was done on a sample of peripheral blood. The receptors were gathered from a human donor in a cohort sampled during active COVID-19. Both conserved end residues are part of each CDR3. D genes are given only for firm matches. Clone size appears in some rows only: once, few, many, or a class for an expanded clone.

.	TRBJ2-1	TRBV5-1	.	TGCGCCAGCAGCTTGGACGGGGGACTCTACAATGAGCAGTTCTTC	CASSLDGGLYNEQFF
TRBD1	TRBJ2-7	TRBV6-5	.	TGTGCCAGCAGTTCCCCGGGACAGGGGTCCCACGAGCAGTACTTC	CASSSPGQGSHEQYF
TRBD1	TRBJ1-3	TRBV6-5	.	TGTGCCAGCAGAAGGACAGGGGATAAGAACACCATATATTTT	CASRRTGDKNTIYF
.	TRBJ2-2	TRBV1	.	TGCACCAGCAGCCAAGCCCCCCCTTCAACGGACAGGGGGCTACCTAGGGCCGGGGAGCTGTTTTTT	CTSSQAPPSTDRGLPRAGELFF
.	TRBJ2-3	TRBV11-2	.	TGTGCCAGCAGCCAGCCTGCGGGGTCGCCCTCCTTGGATACGCAGTATTTT	CASSQPAGSPSLDTQYF
.	TRBJ1-1	TRBV5-1	.	TGCGCCAGCAGCTTGGACTCTCGCACTGAAGCTTTCTTT	CASSLDSRTEAFF
.	TRBJ2-3	TRBV3-1/TRBV3-2	.	TGTGCCAGCAGCCCCACCGGGACAGAGTACGGGGGAGATACGCAGTATTTT	CASSPTGTEYGGDTQYF
.	TRBJ2-3	TRBV7-9	.	TGTGCCAGCAGCGGGGCATCCGATACGCAGTATTTT	CASSGASDTQYF
TRBD1	TRBJ1-2	TRBV9	.	TGTGCCAGCAGCGCCCTACAGGGGGCGGGCTATGGCTACACCTTC	CASSALQGAGYGYTF
.	TRBJ2-7	TRBV6-2/TRBV6-3	.	TGTGCCAGCAGTTACCCCGGTTTATACGAGCAGTACTTC	CASSYPGLYEQYF
.	TRBJ2-5	TRBV7-2	once	TGTGCCAGCAGCTTACGAGGCCCGAAAAACGGGGGGCGCGAAGAGACCCAGTACTTC	CASSLRGPKNGGREETQYF
.	TRBJ1-3	TRBV4-2	.	TGTGCCAGCAGCTTTCCAGGATCCTCTGGAAACACCATATATTTT	CASSFPGSSGNTIYF
.	TRBJ2-3	TRBV4-1	.	TGCGCCAGCAGCCAAGATAGTGAGGCGGGGCGCACAGATACGCAGTATTTT	CASSQDSEAGRTDTQYF
.	TRBJ1-4	TRBV5-3	.	TGTGCCAGAAGCTTAAAACCAGGCTTCAGGGGCGAAAAACTGTTTTTT	CARSLKPGFRGEKLFF
.	TRBJ2-3	TRBV2	once	TGTGCCAGCAGTGATTTTCGCGACAGAGATACGCAGTATTTT	CASSDFRDRDTQYF
.	TRBJ2-7	TRBV5-8	.	TGTGCCAGCAGCTTGGTCCCCCTGACAGAAATCTACGAGCAGTACTTC	CASSLVPLTEIYEQYF
.	TRBJ2-5	TRBV4-3	.	TGCGCCAGCAGCCAAGATACCGCTAGCGTGACCCAGTACTTC	CASSQDTASVTQYF
.	TRBJ1-1	TRBV7-2	.	TGTGCCAGCAGCTTAGGAGGGGGGGTCGGGACTGAAGCTTTCTTT	CASSLGGGVGTEAFF
.	TRBJ1-1	TRBV7-2	.	TGTGCCAGCAGCTTAAACAGGCCGAACACTGAAGCTTTCTTT	CASSLNRPNTEAFF
.	TRBJ1-1	TRBV25-1	.	TGTGCCAGCAGAAGGGGGTTTGCTATGAACACTGAAGCTTTCTTT	CASRRGFAMNTEAFF
.	TRBJ1-2	TRBV5-5	.	TGTGCCAGCAGCGTACAGGGAAACTATGGCTACACCTTC	CASSVQGNYGYTF
.	TRBJ1-6	TRBV4-3	.	TGCGCCAGCAGCCAAGACTCCCAGGGGAATTCACCCCTCCACTTT	CASSQDSQGNSPLHF
TRBD1	TRBJ1-5	TRBV19	few	TGTGCCAGTAGTATCCCCAGGGGGCAACAGCCCCAGCATTTT	CASSIPRGQQPQHF
TRBD1	TRBJ1-5	TRBV28	.	TGTGCCAGCATTACCGGGACAGGGGGCTCTAGCAATCAGCCCCAGCATTTT	CASITGTGGSSNQPQHF
TRBD1	TRBJ1-2	TRBV20-1	.	TGCAGTCGACAGGGGACCTATGGCTACACCTTC	CSRQGTYGYTF
TRBD1	TRBJ1-5	TRBV19	once	TGTGCCAGTAGTGGACAGGGAAGCAATCAGCCCCAGCATTTT	CASSGQGSNQPQHF
.	TRBJ1-3	TRBV14	few	TGTGCCAGCAGCCGGGCTACTAGTTCTCGCTCTGGAAACACCATATATTTT	CASSRATSSRSGNTIYF
.	TRBJ1-1	TRBV24-1	.	TGTGCCACCAGTGACACGGACAGAGGCACTGAAGCTTTCTTT	CATSDTDRGTEAFF
TRBD2	TRBJ2-1	TRBV18	.	TGTGCCAGCTCACCACGTTCGGGGGGGAGCTCCTACAATGAGCAGTTCTTC	CASSPRSGGSSYNEQFF
TRBD1	TRBJ2-7	TRBV19	few	TGTGCCAGTAGTATCCAGACAGGGGGCCGCTACGAGCAGTACTTC	CASSIQTGGRYEQYF
.	TRBJ2-2	TRBV19	.	TGTGCCAGTAGGGACAGCTTGAACACCGGGGAGCTGTTTTTT	CASRDSLNTGELFF
.	TRBJ1-2	TRBV24-1	.	TGTGCCACCAGTGACTCGGGATGGGGGCCATATGGCTACACCTTC	CATSDSGWGPYGYTF
TRBD2	TRBJ2-3	TRBV7-6	.	TGTGCCAGCAGCTTCGCTCAGACTAGCGGGGGGGCGACTACGCAGTATTTT	CASSFAQTSGGATTQYF
TRBD1	TRBJ1-1	TRBV9	.	TGTGCCAGCAGCGTCGGGACAGGGGGCGCGGATGCCACGAATACGTTT	CASSVGTGGADATNTF
TRBD1	TRBJ2-7	TRBV15	.	TGTGCCACCAGCACAGGGGGCTACGAGCAGTACTTC	CATSTGGYEQYF
.	TRBJ2-4	TRBV3-1/TRBV3-2	.	TGTGCCAGCAGCCATGAGGGTGAGGGTAGGGACATTCAGTACTTC	CASSHEGEGRDIQYF
TRBD1	TRBJ1-5	TRBV18	.	TGTGCCAGCTCACCCGGGACAGGGGCCCAGCCCCAGCATTTT	CASSPGTGAQPQHF
.	TRBJ1-4	TRBV5-1	.	TGCGCCAGCAGCTCCGGTAATGAAAAACTGTTTTTT	CASSSGNEKLFF
.	TRBJ2-2	TRBV6-4	.	TGTGCCAGCAGTGACCAAGGGGCGACCGGGGAGCTGTTTTTT	CASSDQGATGELFF
TRBD2	TRBJ2-5	TRBV5-1	.	TGCGCCAGCAGCACTCTACTAGCGGGGGCCTCAGGAACCCAGTACTTC	CASSTLLAGASGTQYF
.	TRBJ2-7	TRBV3-1/TRBV3-2	.	TGTGCCAGCAGCCAAGCTTACAGAGACTACGAGCAGTACTTC	CASSQAYRDYEQYF
.	TRBJ2-2	TRBV7-2	.	TGTGCCAGCAGCCCCGAGGTACAGGGGAACACCGGGGAGCTGTTTTTT	CASSPEVQGNTGELFF
.	TRBJ2-6	TRBV29-1	.	TGCAGCGTTGAAAACCAGGGGCCCAGTGGGGCCAACGTCCTGACTTTC	CSVENQGPSGANVLTF
TRBD1	TRBJ1-4	TRBV11-2	few	TGTGCCAGCAGCCGAACAGGGGGAGATGAAAAACTGTTTTTT	CASSRTGGDEKLFF
.	TRBJ1-2	TRBV28	.	TGTGCCAGTAACGTGCGGGGGGTCAACTATGGCTACACCTTC	CASNVRGVNYGYTF
TRBD1	TRBJ1-1	TRBV19	.	TGTGCCAGTACCGTGACAGGGGGCCTAGATAACACTGAAGCTTTCTTT	CASTVTGGLDNTEAFF
.	TRBJ2-1	TRBV5-1	.	TGCGCCAGCAGCAGGGACACGGTGGACAATGAGCAGTTCTTC	CASSRDTVDNEQFF
.	TRBJ1-4	TRBV11-2	.	TGTGCCAGCAGCTACCCAAGGGGAACAACTAATGAAAAACTGTTTTTT	CASSYPRGTTNEKLFF
.	TRBJ2-1	TRBV19	.	TGTGCCAGTAGCCTGGATGTGGGGCGGGGCCCTTACAATGAGCAGTTCTTC	CASSLDVGRGPYNEQFF
.	TRBJ1-2	TRBV6-1	.	TGTGCCAGCAGTGAACTCGACAGACCTGGCTACACCTTC	CASSELDRPGYTF
.	TRBJ2-1	TRBV11-3	.	TGTGCCAGCAGCTTCGATCAGGGAAACAATGAGCAGTTCTTC	CASSFDQGNNEQFF
.	TRBJ2-3	TRBV7-2	.	TGTGCCAGCAGCTTAAGGGGACTCGGCGGAGATACGCAGTATTTT	CASSLRGLGGDTQYF
TRBD1	TRBJ2-1	TRBV5-1	.	TGCGCCAGCAGCTTGGGACAGGGGGCATCGAATGAGCAGTTCTTC	CASSLGQGASNEQFF
TRBD2	TRBJ2-3	TRBV11-1	.	TGTGCCAGCAGCCGACTAGCGGGAGAGACAGATACGCAGTATTTT	CASSRLAGETDTQYF
.	TRBJ1-3	TRBV14	.	TGTGCCAGCAGCCACCTCAGGGCAAGGGGGAATGGAAACACCATATATTTT	CASSHLRARGNGNTIYF
TRBD1	TRBJ2-1	TRBV19	.	TGTGCCAGTAGTTTGGGACAGGGTGGTCTCGGTGAGCAGTTCTTC	CASSLGQGGLGEQFF
TRBD2	TRBJ2-1	TRBV3-1/TRBV3-2	once	TGTGCCAGCAGCTTTCGACTAGCGGGGGTCAACAATGAGCAGTTCTTC	CASSFRLAGVNNEQFF
TRBD1	TRBJ2-5	TRBV11-2	.	TGTGCCAGCAGTTTCGGACAGGTCGAAGAGACCCAGTACTTC	CASSFGQVEETQYF